The present T cell receptor (beta chain) was sequenced within a study of a mutant IDH1 vaccine in newly diagnosed glioma. Study information: Former treatment meant radiotherapy, temozolomide, or both; the majority had gotten both.

Assay: immunoSEQ multiplex PCR; the TCRdb copy retains only in-frame clones and omits some. Of some 27,000 clones listed, roughly 80% are singletons. Time point specified: week 23, last vaccination. Every vaccination contained 300 ug of the mutant IDH1 20-mer peptide and was paired with topical imiquimod. New WHO grade 3 or 4 astrocytomas that were IDH1-mutant and ATRX-lost occurred in the donors. Trimming stripped 4 bases from V and 7 bases from J, with 14 bases between. Germline V lookup: CDR1 MRHNA, CDR2 SNTAGT. The CDR3 runs 14 residues. A remark on this clone: Antigen: not known.

The sequences come from PBMCs, collected from a glioma patient whose treatment included an IDH1 peptide vaccine. The sequence was obtained from a woman in her thirties with glioma. The chain recombines TRBV6-4 with TRBJ2-1; D is possibly TRBD2 (7 bases). The CDR3 loop reads CASSAWGGSNEQFF. The CDR3 DNA follows: TGTGCCAGCAGTGCTTGGGGGGGCAGTAATGAGCAGTTCTTC.